Shown below are 9 T cell receptor beta chains from a single sample sequenced in a study of chemoradiotherapy in HPV16-positive cancers. Method: immunoSEQ multiplex PCR; TCRdb's copy keeps in-frame clones and lacks some. This table holds roughly 5,000 clones, approximately 80% found once. Collection took place from a patient who underwent chemoradiotherapy. The receptors derive from a human donor with HPV-associated anogenital cancer.

V gene TRBV27 combines with J gene TRBJ2-5; D might be TRBD2 (6 bases). The DNA matches TRBJ2-7 better at its end, which makes the J call doubtful. CDR1 is MNHEY and CDR2 is SMNVEV in the germline V gene (reference sequence). This CDR3 has 13 residues. CDR3 in DNA: TGTGCCAGCAAAGGAGGGGACCGCTACGAGCAGTACTTC. As protein: CASKGGDRYEQYF.

Only one count was recorded for this clone. CDR3: CASSSQGLVNEQFF. The DNA of the CDR3 is TGTGCCAGCAGTAGCCAGGGGTTAGTAAATGAGCAGTTCTTC. The V gene is TRBV27, the J gene TRBJ2-1, with D perhaps TRBD1 (6 bases). V lost 5 bases and J lost 7, with 15 bases in between. Germline lookup yields CDR1 MNHEY and CDR2 SMNVEV (reference sequence). The CDR3 has 14 residues.

The chain couples TRBV28 to TRBJ2-3, with TRBD2 as a possible D gene (5 bases). Trimming took off 6 bases at V and 2 bases at J, with 9 bases between the two ends. Germline CDR1 is MDHEN and CDR2 is SYDVKM. This CDR3 has 13 amino acids. CDR3 DNA: TGTGCCAGCAGCCAGGACTTCACAGATACGCAGTATTTT. Translation gives CASSQDFTDTQYF.

The chain has TRBV4-3 and TRBJ2-6; no clear D gene. The CDR3 has 13 residues. Trimming removed 8 bases from V and 1 base from J, with 6 bases in between. CDR1 LGHNA and CDR2 YSLEER come from the germline V gene. The DNA of the CDR3 is TGCGCCAGCGCGACTTCTGGGGCCAACGTCCTGACTTTC. Translation gives CASATSGANVLTF.

This clone came up once. CDR3: CASSESRGPIPEQYV. The CDR3 DNA sequence: TGTGCCAGCAGTGAAAGCAGGGGGCCAATACCCGAGCAGTACGTC. This sequence joins TRBV28 and TRBJ2-7; TRBD1 agrees at 8 bases. J was trimmed by 6 bases and V by 5 bases; bases with no gene match: 12. In germline, CDR1 is MDHEN, CDR2 SYDVKM. The CDR3 runs to 15 residues.

The chain joins TRBV4-3 to TRBJ1-2; 12 bases line up with TRBD1. J was trimmed by 7 bases and V by 0 bases; bases with no gene match: 9. The CDR3 loop spans 17 amino acids. Germline V lookup: CDR1 LGHNA, CDR2 YSLEER. CDR3 coding DNA: TGCGCCAGCAGCCAAGATCCGGGGACAGGGGGCAGGAGTGGCTACACCTTC. Residues: CASSQDPGTGGRSGYTF.

The chain couples TRBV5-4 to TRBJ2-1; D is undetermined. Germline loops: CDR1 SGHNT, CDR2 YYREEE (reference sequence). The CDR3 is 14 residues long. The V and J ends lost 1 base and 4 bases respectively, with 9 bases between them. The CDR3 loop is CASSLPQSYNEQFF. CDR3 bases: TGTGCCAGCAGCTTGCCTCAGTCTTACAATGAGCAGTTCTTC.

V and J are TRBV6-6 and TRBJ1-1, with a tentative D call TRBD1 (6 bases). V lost 4 bases, J lost 5 bases, and 11 bases lay in between. This CDR3 is built from 13 residues. Germline loops: CDR1 MNHNY, CDR2 SVGAGI (reference sequence). The CDR3 region is CASSSGGQTEAFF. CDR3 nucleotides: TGTGCCAGCAGTTCCGGGGGCCAGACTGAAGCTTTCTTT.

This clone was recorded a few times. The V gene is TRBV28, the J gene TRBJ1-2; tentative D call: TRBD1 (5 bases). In germline, CDR1 is MDHEN, CDR2 SYDVKM. V shed 7 bases and J shed 4 bases, with 13 bases lying between them. The CDR3 length is 13 residues. The CDR3 nucleotides read TGTGCCAGCAATCGCAGGGAAACCTATGGCTACACCTTC. Translated: CASNRRETYGYTF.